The rows below give T cell receptor beta chains drawn from one sample of a study of shared clonotypes between healthy human individuals. The table came from immunoSEQ multiplex PCR; TCRdb's copy has only in-frame clones and leaves some out. Here the sample spans roughly 2.6 million clones, around 90% being singletons. Sample: naive CD4+ T cells sorted from blood. These receptors all come from a man younger than 35 in good health. Both conserved end residues are part of each CDR3. D genes are given only for firm matches. Clone size is shown for a subset of rows, as once, few, many or a class of expanded clone.

clone size,J gene,V gene,D gene,CDR3 protein,CDR3 DNA
.,TRBJ2-7,TRBV29-1,TRBD1,CSAAGTVPYEQYF,TGCAGCGCAGCCGGGACAGTTCCCTACGAGCAGTACTTC
.,TRBJ2-3,TRBV7-9,TRBD2,CASSLRLAGGSDTQYF,TGTGCCAGCAGCTTGCGACTAGCGGGGGGGTCAGATACGCAGTATTTT
.,TRBJ2-7,TRBV11-2,.,CASSRAGSSYEQYF,TGTGCCAGCAGTCGAGCGGGTAGCTCCTACGAGCAGTACTTC
.,TRBJ1-5,TRBV18,.,CASSPPGGAQQPQHF,TGTGCCAGCTCACCACCGGGGGGGGCCCAACAGCCCCAGCATTTT
.,TRBJ2-1,TRBV6-1,.,CAGRSYNEQFF,TGTGCAGGTCGGTCCTACAATGAGCAGTTCTTC
.,TRBJ2-1,TRBV10-3,TRBD2,CAISESWGLAGEQFF,TGTGCCATCAGTGAGTCTTGGGGTCTAGCGGGTGAGCAGTTCTTC
.,TRBJ2-2,TRBV10-1,TRBD1,CASRGDRNTGELFF,TGCGCCAGCAGAGGGGACAGGAACACCGGGGAGCTGTTTTTT
.,TRBJ2-7,TRBV7-2,TRBD1,CASSLGGTGGSGQYF,TGTGCCAGCAGCTTAGGGGGGACAGGGGGTTCTGGGCAGTACTTC
.,TRBJ2-3,TRBV27,.,CASSSRGLRTDTQYF,TGTGCCAGCAGTTCCCGGGGGTTGCGCACAGATACGCAGTATTTT
.,TRBJ1-2,TRBV5-1,TRBD1,CASSSWTGDKDGYTF,TGCGCCAGCAGCTCCTGGACAGGGGATAAGGATGGCTACACCTTC
.,TRBJ1-2,TRBV30,TRBD1,CAWSVGQGVSYGYTF,TGTGCCTGGAGTGTAGGACAGGGGGTTTCCTATGGCTACACCTTC
.,TRBJ2-7,TRBV30,TRBD2,CAWSVPSGRSGTYEQYF,TGTGCCTGGAGTGTCCCTAGCGGGAGATCGGGTACCTACGAGCAGTACTTC
.,TRBJ2-7,TRBV18,TRBD1,CASSRETGSSYEQYF,TGTGCCAGCTCACGCGAGACAGGGAGCTCCTACGAGCAGTACTTC
.,TRBJ2-2,TRBV5-5,.,CASSLKPGELFF,TGTGCCAGCAGCTTAAAGCCCGGGGAGCTGTTTTTT
.,TRBJ2-7,TRBV23-1,.,CAGKRGREQYF,TGCGCCGGTAAAAGGGGACGCGAGCAGTACTTC
.,TRBJ1-4,TRBV7-9,.,CASSSRTENEKLFF,TGTGCCAGCAGTTCACGGACCGAGAATGAAAAACTGTTTTTT
.,TRBJ1-2,TRBV14,TRBD1,CASSGQGGRYGYTF,TGTGCCAGCAGCGGACAGGGCGGGCGCTATGGCTACACCTTC
.,TRBJ2-7,TRBV6-1,.,CASSERDPSTHEQYF,TGTGCCAGCAGTGAGCGGGACCCTTCAACCCACGAGCAGTACTTC
.,TRBJ2-1,TRBV5-1,TRBD1,CASSLPGTGTHEQFF,TGCGCCAGCAGCTTGCCCGGGACAGGGACACATGAGCAGTTCTTC
.,TRBJ2-3,TRBV5-4,TRBD2,CASSSLSGRDTDTQYF,TGTGCCAGCAGCTCGCTTAGCGGGAGAGACACAGATACGCAGTATTTT
.,TRBJ1-3,TRBV6-6,.,CASSYSGNSGNTIYF,TGTGCCAGCAGTTACTCGGGAAACTCTGGAAACACCATATATTTT
.,TRBJ1-4,TRBV5-1,.,CASSLGQTQSGLFF,TGCGCCAGCAGCTTAGGGCAGACCCAGTCTGGACTGTTTTTT
.,TRBJ2-7,TRBV6-1,.,CASRGQTGEQYF,TGTGCCAGCAGGGGACAAACGGGAGAGCAGTACTTC
.,TRBJ2-2,TRBV6-5,.,CASKFGGLGTGELFF,TGTGCCAGCAAGTTTGGAGGTCTGGGCACCGGGGAGCTGTTTTTT
.,TRBJ2-5,TRBV5-1,.,CASSLPTQETQYF,TGCGCCAGCAGCTTGCCGACCCAAGAGACCCAGTACTTC
.,TRBJ2-5,TRBV30,.,CAWGSQETQYF,TGTGCCTGGGGGTCCCAAGAGACCCAGTACTTC
.,TRBJ1-5,TRBV5-5,.,CASSSEGRNQPQHF,TGTGCCAGCAGCTCTGAGGGCCGCAATCAGCCCCAGCATTTT
.,TRBJ2-3,TRBV5-1,.,CASSPRDTADTQYF,TGCGCCAGCAGCCCGCGGGACACAGCAGATACGCAGTATTTT
once,TRBJ2-3,TRBV9,TRBD2,CASSFGLAGGKGDTQYF,TGTGCCAGCAGCTTCGGACTAGCGGGGGGCAAAGGGGATACGCAGTATTTT
.,TRBJ1-4,TRBV6-6,TRBD1,CASKFGQDEKLFF,TGTGCCAGCAAATTCGGACAGGATGAAAAACTGTTTTTT
.,TRBJ2-7,TRBV4-3,.,CASSQEKGSYEQYF,TGCGCCAGCAGCCAAGAAAAGGGTTCCTACGAGCAGTACTTC
.,TRBJ2-1,TRBV27,TRBD2,CASSTRDYKGEQFF,TGTGCCAGCAGTACCCGGGACTACAAGGGTGAGCAGTTCTTC
.,TRBJ2-3,TRBV7-2,.,CASSPPSDTQYF,TGTGCCAGCAGCCCCCCATCCGATACGCAGTATTTT
.,TRBJ2-7,TRBV6-7,TRBD1,CASSYPDREKDEQYF,TGTGCCAGCAGTTACCCAGACAGGGAGAAGGACGAGCAGTACTTC
.,TRBJ1-6,TRBV27,.,CASSFGQSNSPLHF,TGTGCCAGCAGTTTCGGACAGAGTAATTCACCCCTCCACTTT
.,TRBJ1-1,TRBV5-6,.,CASSFQGPNTEAFF,TGTGCCAGCAGCTTCCAGGGCCCGAACACTGAAGCTTTCTTT
few,TRBJ2-4,TRBV2,.,CASNRDGLWSKNIQYF,TGTGCCAGCAATCGGGACGGCCTTTGGTCCAAAAACATTCAGTACTTC
.,TRBJ2-7,TRBV18,TRBD2,CASSPPGGSRSYEQYF,TGTGCCAGCTCACCACCTGGCGGGAGTAGGTCCTACGAGCAGTACTTC
.,TRBJ2-7,TRBV6-6,.,CATEGPGTYEQYF,TGTGCCACGGAGGGACCAGGGACCTACGAGCAGTACTTC
.,TRBJ1-6,TRBV6-5,TRBD1,CASWDRHNSPLHF,TGTGCCAGCTGGGACAGACATAATTCACCCCTCCACTTT
once,TRBJ2-7,TRBV14,.,CASGRSYEQYF,TGTGCCAGCGGACGGTCCTACGAGCAGTACTTC
once,TRBJ2-7,TRBV10-1,TRBD2,CASSPFRVGSGSEQYF,TGCGCCAGCAGTCCCTTCCGTGTGGGTAGCGGGTCCGAGCAGTACTTC
.,TRBJ2-3,TRBV7-2,.,CASSLAQSTDTQYF,TGTGCCAGCAGCTTAGCGCAAAGCACAGATACGCAGTATTTT
.,TRBJ1-2,TRBV5-4,.,CASSLGHNYGYTF,TGTGCCAGCAGCCTGGGGCATAACTATGGCTACACCTTC
.,TRBJ1-1,TRBV10-3,TRBD1,CAISVIQGGYTEAFF,TGTGCCATCAGTGTGATACAGGGGGGATACACTGAAGCTTTCTTT
.,TRBJ2-1,TRBV19,TRBD2,CASSRGLVPYNEQFF,TGTGCCAGTAGCAGAGGACTAGTCCCCTACAATGAGCAGTTCTTC
.,TRBJ2-7,TRBV25-1,.,CASKSGYEQYF,TGTGCCAGCAAGTCCGGCTACGAGCAGTACTTC
.,TRBJ1-2,TRBV10-3,TRBD1,CAISESDRGFGYTF,TGTGCCATCAGTGAGTCGGACAGGGGGTTTGGCTACACCTTC
.,TRBJ2-5,TRBV11-2,TRBD2,CASSPQLAGSQETQYF,TGTGCCAGCAGCCCGCAACTAGCGGGGTCCCAAGAGACCCAGTACTTC
.,TRBJ2-2,TRBV6-5,TRBD1,CASSGTGSGAGELFF,TGTGCCAGCAGTGGGACAGGGAGTGGCGCCGGGGAGCTGTTTTTT